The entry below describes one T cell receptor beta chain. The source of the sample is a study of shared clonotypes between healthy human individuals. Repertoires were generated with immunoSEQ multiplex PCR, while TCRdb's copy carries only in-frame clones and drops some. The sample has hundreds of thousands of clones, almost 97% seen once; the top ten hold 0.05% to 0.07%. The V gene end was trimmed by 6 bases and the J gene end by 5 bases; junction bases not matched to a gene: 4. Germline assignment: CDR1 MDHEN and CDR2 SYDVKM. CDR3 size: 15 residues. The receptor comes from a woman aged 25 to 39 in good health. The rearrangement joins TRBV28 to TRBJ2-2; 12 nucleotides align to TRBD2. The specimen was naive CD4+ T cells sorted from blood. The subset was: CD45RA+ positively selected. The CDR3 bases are TGTGCCAGCAGCAGGACTAGCGGGACGACCGGGGAGCTGTTTTTT. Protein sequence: CASSRTSGTTGELFF. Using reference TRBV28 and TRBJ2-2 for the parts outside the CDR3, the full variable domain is DVKVTQSSRYLVKRTGEKVFLECVQDMDHENMFWYRQDPGLGLRLIYFSYDVKMKEKGDIPEGYSVSREKKERFSLILESASTNQTSMYLCASSRTSGTTGELFFGEGSRLTVL.